This T cell receptor (beta chain) is drawn from a study of T cell repertoires in cytomegalovirus infection. CDR1 and CDR2 from the germline V gene are SGHVS and FQNEAQ. Trimming shortened V by 5 bases and J by 1 base, and 21 bases separated the two germline ends. The CDR3 extends over 18 amino acids. This clonotype was picked up many times. TCRdb processed the reads anew with MiXCR; each CDR3 protein has one entry. The sample lists some 700,000 distinct CDR3 sequences; approximately 40% were seen once. The J gene is TRBJ1-5, the V gene TRBV7-8, with D maybe TRBD1 (6 bases). This sequence was found in a human donor in good health (CMV status not recorded). Some clones in this sample may be carry-over from other donors' samples. The sequencing input was PBMCs. DNA for the CDR3: TGTGCCAGCAGCCCAACGGGGACATTCCTTGAGAGCAATCAGCCCCAGCATTTT. Its protein product is CASSPTGTFLESNQPQHF.